This TCR beta chain is drawn from a study of shared clonotypes between healthy human individuals. The CDR3 sequence is 15 residues long. The germline gives CDR1 MDHEN, CDR2 SYDVKM. V was clipped by 1 base and J by 7 bases; unmatched bases: 2. Method: immunoSEQ multiplex PCR; TCRdb's copy keeps in-frame clones and lacks some. The sample records under 1,900,000 clones, 98% being singletons. The TCR sequence derives from a man aged 25 to 40 in good health. The chain links TRBV28 to TRBJ2-1; 12 bases agree with TRBD2. The sequenced sample was naive CD4+ T cells sorted from blood. Subset indicated: CD45RA+ positively selected. CDR3 region: CASSLSSGRVNEQFF. CDR3 nucleotide sequence: TGTGCCAGCAGTTTATCTAGCGGGAGGGTAAATGAGCAGTTCTTC. Combining the CDR3 with reference TRBV28 and TRBJ2-1 gives the whole variable domain DVKVTQSSRYLVKRTGEKVFLECVQDMDHENMFWYRQDPGLGLRLIYFSYDVKMKEKGDIPEGYSVSREKKERFSLILESASTNQTSMYLCASSLSSGRVNEQFFGPGTRLTVL.